This T cell receptor (beta chain) was documented in a study of T cells after yellow fever vaccination. TCRdb re-called the 5' RACE reads through MiXCR, storing one row per CDR3 protein. This sample has almost 600,000 distinct CDR3 sequences, with roughly 13% found just once. This CDR3 spans 11 amino acids. CDR1 MDHEN and CDR2 SYDVKM come from the germline V gene. V was pared by 10 bases and J by 9 bases, with 13 bases between. This clonotype was counted ten times or more. Antigen unknown. Whole-study findings and limits: Reappearing after the booster were most of the clones from primary vaccination (about 96% CD4, 70% to 90% CD8). Of the clonotypes, a small share occurred in both CD4 and CD8 compartments.

This TCR was recovered from a young man who received the YFV17D yellow fever vaccine. The chain uses TRBV28 and TRBJ2-1; D uncertain. The sample consisted of PBMCs, taken on the day of the yellow fever booster vaccination. CDR3 residues: CATTTLREQFF. The CDR3 DNA reads as TGTGCCACCACAACTTTGCGTGAGCAGTTCTTC.